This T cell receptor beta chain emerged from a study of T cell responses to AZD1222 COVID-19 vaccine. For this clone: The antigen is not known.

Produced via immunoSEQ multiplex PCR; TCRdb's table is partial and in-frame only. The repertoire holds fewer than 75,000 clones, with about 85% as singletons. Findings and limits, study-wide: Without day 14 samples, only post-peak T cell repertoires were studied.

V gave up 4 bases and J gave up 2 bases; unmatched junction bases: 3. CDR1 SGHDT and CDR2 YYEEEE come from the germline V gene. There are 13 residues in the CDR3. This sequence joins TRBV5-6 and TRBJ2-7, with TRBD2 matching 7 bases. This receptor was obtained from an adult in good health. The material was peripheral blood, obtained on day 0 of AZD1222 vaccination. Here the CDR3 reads CASSTGTTYEQYF. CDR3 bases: TGTGCCAGCAGCACCGGGACTACCTACGAGCAGTACTTC.